The 32 T cell receptor beta chains below come from one sample, sequenced in a study of blood T cell repertoires in COVID-19. Libraries were prepared by immunoSEQ multiplex PCR; TCRdb keeps only in-frame clonotypes and omits some of them. The sample comprises around 250,000 clones, roughly 86% of which are singletons, and about 1.5% rests with the top ten. Material: PBMCs or T cells enriched from blood (not recorded which). The origin of the receptors is a woman aged 45 to 65 who had recovered from COVID-19.

The rearrangement links TRBV5-1 to TRBJ1-4, with TRBD1 as a possible D gene (6 bases). The CDR3 consists of 15 residues. CDR1 SGHRS and CDR2 YFSETQ come from the germline V gene. V lost 3 bases and J lost 7, with 16 bases in between. The CDR3 loop reads CASSSGTQSIEKLFF. CDR3 nucleotides: TGCGCCAGCAGCTCCGGGACACAATCGATTGAAAAACTGTTTTTT.

The chain has TRBV19 and TRBJ2-3; TRBD2 agrees at 10 bases. Trimming at V came to 3 bases and at J to 2 bases, leaving 5 bases not matched to a gene. The germline gives CDR1 LNHDA, CDR2 SQIVND (reference sequence). The CDR3 has 16 amino acids. CDR3 sequence (DNA): TGTGCCAGTAGTATCGGACTAGCGGATTACACAGATACGCAGTATTTT. Translation gives CASSIGLADYTDTQYF.

In its sample, this clone was seen a few times. The chain carries TRBV3-1 (or the pseudogene TRBV3-2) and TRBJ1-2; TRBD1 aligns across 7 bases. The CDR3 is made up of 12 amino acids. Germline CDR1 reads LGHDT; CDR2 reads YNNKEL (reference sequence). V was pared by 3 bases and J by 6 bases, with 1 base of the junction left unmatched. The CDR3 nucleotides read TGTGCCAGCAGCCAGGGACAGCATGGCTACACCTTC. Protein: CASSQGQHGYTF.

J is TRBJ2-5 and V is TRBV2; D is possibly TRBD2 (5 bases). This CDR3 is 13 amino acids long. Trimming removed 2 bases from V and 8 bases from J, with 12 bases in between. Germline loops: CDR1 SNHLY, CDR2 FYNNEI. The CDR3 reads CASSERLKLTQYF. The CDR3 DNA reads TGTGCCAGCAGTGAAAGACTAAAACTCACCCAGTACTTC.

V is TRBV18 and J is TRBJ1-1, with D maybe TRBD1 (6 bases). Looked up from germline, CDR1 is KGHSH and CDR2 is LQKENI. The CDR3 has 12 residues. Trimming cost V 4 bases and J 3 bases, with 6 bases left between them. The CDR3 reads CASSQGDTEAFF. The CDR3 bases are TGTGCCAGCTCACAGGGGGACACTGAAGCTTTCTTT.

The gene calls are TRBV5-1 and TRBJ2-7; D possibly corresponds to TRBD1 (6 bases). Germline assignment: CDR1 SGHRS and CDR2 YFSETQ. The CDR3 covers 14 residues. Trimming removed 5 bases from V and 2 bases from J, with 14 bases in between. CDR3 sequence reads: CASSPTGTTYEQYF. DNA of the CDR3: TGCGCCAGCAGTCCTACCGGGACAACCTACGAGCAGTACTTC.

V and J are TRBV4-2 and TRBJ1-6; TRBD1 agrees at 7 bases. Germline V gene data show CDR1 as LGHNA and CDR2 as YNFKEQ. V shed 5 bases, J shed 7 bases, and the junction held 8 bases outside the gene matches. CDR3 size: 15 residues. CDR3 in DNA: TGTGCCAGCAGCTCCCGACAGGGAAGCAATTCACCCCTCCACTTT. Translating it yields CASSSRQGSNSPLHF.

This clone has more than one count but fewer than ten. The chain has TRBV25-1 and TRBJ1-1, with 8 bases matching TRBD1. Germline assignment: CDR1 MGHDK and CDR2 SYGVNS. The CDR3 runs to 14 residues. The V gene end was trimmed by 5 bases and the J gene end by 5 bases; junction bases not matched to a gene: 7. The CDR3 loop is CASSSSTGVTEAFF. The CDR3 bases are TGTGCCAGCAGTTCATCGACAGGGGTGACTGAAGCTTTCTTT.

V is TRBV28 and J is TRBJ2-3; D gene ambiguous. Between the trimmed V and J ends, which lost 3 bases and 0 bases, there was a span of 10 bases. The V gene's germline CDR1 is MDHEN and CDR2 SYDVKM. CDR3 length: 15 amino acids. The CDR3: CASSLLPTSTDTQYF. In DNA, the CDR3 is TGTGCCAGCAGTTTGCTGCCGACTAGCACAGATACGCAGTATTTT.

The rearrangement links TRBV5-1 to TRBJ2-2, with D possibly matching TRBD1 (6 bases). The CDR3 totals 13 residues. Trimming took off 4 bases at V and 9 bases at J, with 13 bases between the two ends. The germline gives CDR1 SGHRS, CDR2 YFSETQ. In DNA, the CDR3 is TGCGCCAGCAGCCTAACAGGGACCTGGGAGCTGTTTTTT. Protein: CASSLTGTWELFF.

This clone was detected only a few times. V gene TRBV20-1 combines with J gene TRBJ2-7, with TRBD2 matching over 11 bases. Germline values: CDR1 DFQATT, CDR2 SNEGSKA (reference sequence). The CDR3 runs 13 residues. J lost 6 bases, V lost 3 bases, and 4 bases had no gene match. DNA for the CDR3: TGCAGTGCTAGTTTTCTAGCGGGAGGCGAGCAGTACTTC. Translated, it gives CSASFLAGGEQYF.

V and J are TRBV7-3 and TRBJ1-1; TRBD1 agrees at 8 bases. This CDR3 has 15 amino acids. With 0 bases clipped from V and 6 bases from J, the junction kept 6 bases outside the gene matches. Germline CDR1 is SGHTA and CDR2 is FQGTGA. CDR3 sequence (DNA): TGTGCCAGCAGCTTAACCGCAGGGGGCGCAGCTGAAGCTTTCTTT. Its protein is CASSLTAGGAAEAFF.

This chain joins TRBV28 and TRBJ2-7; TRBD1 agrees at 7 bases. CDR3 length equals 15 residues. The germline V gene has CDR1 MDHEN and CDR2 SYDVKM. The V segment lost 3 bases and the J segment 4 bases; nucleotides outside the gene matches: 9. CDR3 region: CASSFRTGTEYEQYF. The CDR3 nucleotides read TGTGCCAGCAGTTTCCGCACCGGGACAGAGTACGAGCAGTACTTC.

The chain is built from TRBV28 and TRBJ1-1, with 7 bases fitting TRBD1. Germline trimming cut 2 bases from V and 2 bases from J; bases unmatched to any gene: 8. Germline assignment: CDR1 MDHEN and CDR2 SYDVKM. The CDR3 has 16 amino acids. CDR3 sequence (DNA): TGTGCCAGCAGTTTAGGGCAGGGGGTAACAAACACTGAAGCTTTCTTT. Protein product: CASSLGQGVTNTEAFF.

The chain couples TRBV14 to TRBJ2-2; D might be TRBD1 (5 bases). Germline assignment: CDR1 SGHDN and CDR2 FVKESK. The CDR3 totals 15 residues. Trimming removed 3 bases from V and 7 bases from J, with 15 bases in between. The CDR3 protein is CASSHSARGIGELFF. DNA of the CDR3: TGTGCCAGCAGCCACTCGGCTAGGGGTATCGGGGAGCTGTTTTTT.

This chain links TRBV27 with TRBJ2-2, with a weak D call TRBD2 (6 bases). The CDR3 totals 16 residues. Germline assignment: CDR1 MNHEY and CDR2 SMNVEV (reference sequence). Trimming removed 7 bases from V and 0 bases from J, with 15 bases in between. This chain's CDR3 is CASKGGRTTNTGELFF. The CDR3 DNA is TGTGCCAGCAAGGGAGGCCGGACCACGAACACCGGGGAGCTGTTTTTT.

J is TRBJ2-5 and V is TRBV5-6; 11 bases fit TRBD2. V shed 2 bases and J 5 bases; nucleotides not matched to a gene: 2. Germline loops: CDR1 SGHDT, CDR2 YYEEEE. This CDR3 comprises 14 residues. The CDR3 loop is CASSLRLAGETQYF. The CDR3 bases are TGTGCCAGCAGCTTACGACTAGCGGGGGAGACCCAGTACTTC.

The V gene is TRBV11-3, the J gene TRBJ2-1; 13 nucleotides line up with TRBD2. CDR3 length equals 16 residues. CDR1 and CDR2 from the germline V gene are SGHNT and YENEEA. Unmatched junction bases numbered 5, after V lost 1 base and J lost 8 bases. The CDR3 loop is CASSLGTSGREDEQFF. DNA of the CDR3: TGTGCCAGCAGCTTAGGAACTAGCGGGAGGGAGGATGAGCAGTTCTTC.

This clone was counted a few times. In DNA form, the CDR3 reads TGCGCCAGCAGCAAGGGGGAGGGGTACCAAGAGACCCAGTACTTC. Translated: CASSKGEGYQETQYF. V and J are TRBV5-1 and TRBJ2-5; a possible D gene is TRBD2 (7 bases). CDR3 length: 15 amino acids. V was clipped by 4 bases and J by 0 bases, with 13 bases between them. CDR1 and CDR2 from the germline V gene are SGHRS and YFSETQ.

This clone was seen only a few times. The chain has TRBV12-5 and TRBJ2-7; tentative D call: TRBD2 (7 bases). There are 14 residues in the CDR3. V lost 5 bases and J lost 1, with 12 bases in between. In germline, CDR1 is LGHNT, CDR2 FRNRAP. The CDR3 spells CASGPRGGSYEQYF. Here the CDR3 DNA reads TGTGCTAGTGGTCCCAGGGGAGGGTCCTACGAGCAGTACTTC.

V gene TRBV7-9 combines with J gene TRBJ1-4, with 7 bases lining up with TRBD1. CDR1 is SEHNR, CDR2 FQNEAQ, per germline (reference sequence). This CDR3 contains 14 residues. Trimming removed 2 bases from V and 8 bases from J; junction bases left unmatched: 5. This CDR3 reads CASSLSGGGEKLFF. Written as DNA, the CDR3 is TGTGCCAGCAGCTTATCAGGGGGTGGGGAAAAACTGTTTTTT.

This chain links TRBV7-8 with TRBJ2-5, with TRBD2 matching 11 bases. Germline values: CDR1 SGHVS, CDR2 FQNEAQ. V shed 5 bases, J shed 7 bases, and the junction held 12 bases outside the gene matches. This CDR3 is built from 16 residues. The CDR3 loop reads CASSRTGTSGVRTQYF. CDR3 DNA: TGTGCCAGCAGCAGAACCGGGACTAGCGGTGTTAGGACCCAGTACTTC. Based on the CDR3 plus reference TRBV7-8 and TRBJ2-5, the full variable domain is GAGVSQSPRYKVAKRGQDVALRCDPISGHVSLFWYQQALGQGPEFLTYFQNEAQLDKSGLPSDRFFAERPEGSVSTLKIQRTQQEDSAVYLCASSRTGTSGVRTQYFGPGTRLLVL.

The chain employs TRBV28 and TRBJ2-7, with D maybe TRBD1 (5 bases). V lost 8 bases to trimming and J lost 0 bases, with 17 bases between them. Germline V gene sequence: CDR1 MDHEN, CDR2 SYDVKM. The CDR3 totals 15 residues. Written as DNA, the CDR3 is TGTGCCAGCGGGCCAGGGAACAGCTACTCCTACGAGCAGTACTTC. This codes for CASGPGNSYSYEQYF. Using reference TRBV28 and TRBJ2-7 for the parts outside the CDR3, the full variable domain is DVKVTQSSRYLVKRTGEKVFLECVQDMDHENMFWYRQDPGLGLRLIYFSYDVKMKEKGDIPEGYSVSREKKERFSLILESASTNQTSMYLCASGPGNSYSYEQYFGPGTRLTVT.

The genes are TRBV19 and TRBJ1-2; 8 bases match TRBD1. CDR3 length equals 13 residues. Germline V gives CDR1 LNHDA, CDR2 SQIVND (reference sequence). Unmatched junction bases numbered 5, after V lost 4 bases and J lost 7 bases. CDR3 protein: CASSKDREAGYTF. The CDR3 nucleotides are TGTGCCAGTAGTAAGGACAGGGAGGCTGGCTACACCTTC.

The V and J genes are TRBV19 and TRBJ2-1; D gene uncertain. V gave up 3 bases and J gave up 3 bases, with 6 bases separating them. The CDR3 extends over 13 amino acids. Germline CDR1 LNHDA, CDR2 SQIVND (reference sequence). The CDR3 sequence: CASSMGNYNEQFF. The CDR3 DNA follows: TGTGCCAGTAGTATGGGCAACTACAATGAGCAGTTCTTC.

The chain employs TRBV27 and TRBJ2-1, with 8 bases that match TRBD1. The V and J ends lost 7 bases and 7 bases, in that order; junction bases with no gene match: 12. The CDR3 has 15 amino acids. Germline CDR1 is MNHEY and CDR2 is SMNVEV (reference sequence). The CDR3 spells CASNGRGRQGNEQFF. In DNA form, the CDR3 reads TGTGCCAGCAACGGGAGAGGGCGACAGGGGAATGAGCAGTTCTTC.

V usage is TRBV5-4 and J usage is TRBJ2-7; TRBD2 might be the D (6 bases). Germline loops: CDR1 SGHNT, CDR2 YYREEE (reference sequence). Trimming took 4 bases from V and 1 from J, leaving 12 bases between them. The length of the CDR3 is 14 residues. The CDR3, as DNA: TGTGCCAGCAGCAAGGACTATCTTTCCTACGAGCAGTACTTC. It codes for CASSKDYLSYEQYF.

This clone was seen only a few times. The gene calls are TRBV7-3 and TRBJ2-7, with 8 bases lining up with TRBD1. Trimming took 5 bases from V and 0 from J; bases not matched to a gene: 18. This CDR3 contains 19 residues. Germline V gives CDR1 SGHTA, CDR2 FQGTGA. DNA for the CDR3: TGTGCCAGCAGCCTGCAGGGGGCGCGGGGTAGCGGCTCCTCCTACGAGCAGTACTTC. Translation: CASSLQGARGSGSSYEQYF.

The rearrangement links TRBV7-3 to TRBJ2-3, with D possibly being TRBD2 (5 bases). The CDR3 length is 16 residues. Looked up from germline, CDR1 is SGHTA and CDR2 is FQGTGA. V lost 0 bases and J lost 2, with 12 bases in between. CDR3 DNA sequence: TGTGCCAGCAGCTTAACTTGGGAGTTTGACACAGATACGCAGTATTTT. Translation: CASSLTWEFDTDTQYF.

The chain is built from TRBV4-1 and TRBJ2-7; no reliable D call. V shed 4 bases and J shed 3 bases, with 10 bases lying between them. Germline lookup yields CDR1 MGHRA and CDR2 YSYEKL. This CDR3 has 13 amino acids. CDR3 residues: CASSRQDHYEQYF. DNA of the CDR3: TGCGCCAGCAGCCGCCAGGATCACTACGAGCAGTACTTC.

The chain carries TRBV4-1 and TRBJ1-5; D not resolved. Germline lookup yields CDR1 MGHRA and CDR2 YSYEKL. Trimming shortened V by 4 bases and J by 0 bases, and 10 bases separated the two germline ends. The CDR3 runs 15 residues. The CDR3: CASSRGLNSNQPQHF. The CDR3, as DNA: TGCGCCAGCAGCCGAGGACTCAATAGCAATCAGCCCCAGCATTTT.

The chain couples TRBV28 to TRBJ2-1, with 14 positions matching TRBD2. Germline trimming cut 4 bases from V and 7 bases from J; bases unmatched to any gene: 6. The CDR3 sequence is 16 residues long. Looked up from germline, CDR1 is MDHEN and CDR2 is SYDVKM. Here the CDR3 DNA reads TGTGCCAGCAGTTCAATGGGACTAGCGGGAGTTAATGAGCAGTTCTTC. It encodes CASSSMGLAGVNEQFF.